What follows are 13 T cell receptor beta chains derived from one specimen sequenced in a study of blood T cell repertoires in COVID-19. Generated by immunoSEQ multiplex PCR, the TCRdb table keeps only in-frame clones and is missing some. Here the sample spans some 210,000 clones, 80% to 95% being singletons. Sample: peripheral blood. Every receptor here comes from a man aged 60 to 69 with COVID-19, enrolled during active disease.

The V gene is TRBV28, the J gene TRBJ2-7, with TRBD1 matching over 8 bases. Germline CDR1 MDHEN, CDR2 SYDVKM. The length of the CDR3 is 18 residues. The junction had 17 bases not matched to a gene; V was cut back by 5 bases and J by 2 bases. The CDR3 DNA sequence: TGTGCCAGCAGTCACGCTGGGACAGGAAGGGGGAAACCCTACGAGCAGTACTTC. Protein sequence: CASSHAGTGRGKPYEQYF.

This clone was seen only once. The V and J genes are TRBV3-1 (or the pseudogene TRBV3-2) and TRBJ2-3, with a possible D match to TRBD2 (5 bases). The V end lost 1 base, the J end lost 5 bases, and 13 bases lay between the germline ends. From germline, CDR1 is LGHDT and CDR2 YNNKEL (reference sequence). The CDR3 totals 15 residues. In DNA form, the CDR3 reads TGTGCCAGCAGCCAAGTTATTCAGGCGGGAGATACGCAGTATTTT. Its protein product is CASSQVIQAGDTQYF.

The chain joins TRBV9 to TRBJ1-2; weak D call: TRBD1 (6 bases). Germline-derived CDR1 and CDR2 are SGDLS and YYNGEE. The CDR3 runs to 16 residues. V lost 0 bases and J 7 bases, leaving 19 bases between the germline ends. CDR3 loop: CASSVATGAGEGGYTF. The CDR3 bases are TGTGCCAGCAGCGTAGCTACCGGGGCAGGGGAGGGTGGCTACACCTTC.

This clone turned up a few times. Compared with germline, one end of the junction differs, possibly owing to a read error. The chain combines TRBV3-1 (or the pseudogene TRBV3-2) with TRBJ2-1; D gene unclear. The germline V gene encodes CDR1 LGHDT and CDR2 YNNKEL (reference sequence). The CDR3 loop spans 13 amino acids. CDR3 protein: CASRQDPANEQFF. In nucleotides, the CDR3 is TGTGCCAGCAGACAAGACCCTGCGAATGAGCAGTTCTTC.

The rearrangement links TRBV2 to TRBJ1-2; 11 bases are a match to TRBD1. The CDR3 runs 14 residues. After removal of 8 bases from V and 8 bases from J, the junction contained 10 bases not matched to a gene. The V gene's germline CDR1 is SNHLY and CDR2 FYNNEI. This CDR3 is CASGQGAMEAGYTF. CDR3 nucleotides: TGTGCCAGCGGACAGGGGGCAATGGAGGCGGGCTACACCTTC.

The chain carries TRBV10-2 and TRBJ2-2, with 9 nucleotides matching TRBD2. After removal of 5 bases from V and 1 base from J, the junction contained 2 bases not matched to a gene. CDR3 length: 15 amino acids. In germline, CDR1 is WSHSY, CDR2 SAAADI. The CDR3 nucleotides read TGCGCCAGCAGTCTTAGCGGGGGGAACACCGGGGAGCTGTTTTTT. This translates into CASSLSGGNTGELFF.

V and J are TRBV19 and TRBJ1-5; 7 bases fit TRBD1. J gave up 7 bases and V 5 bases, and 8 bases lay outside the gene matches. This CDR3 has 14 residues. Germline values: CDR1 LNHDA, CDR2 SQIVND (reference sequence). CDR3 residues: CASSLTGMGQPQHF. CDR3 DNA sequence: TGTGCCAGTAGTTTGACAGGGATGGGGCAGCCCCAGCATTTT.

The chain uses TRBV9 and TRBJ2-1; TRBD2 matches at 9 bases. Germline V gene sequence: CDR1 SGDLS, CDR2 YYNGEE. With 3 bases clipped from V and 3 bases from J, the junction kept 4 bases outside the gene matches. CDR3 length: 15 residues. The CDR3 here is CASSGNSGSYNEQFF. The CDR3 DNA is TGTGCCAGCAGCGGAAATAGCGGGAGCTACAATGAGCAGTTCTTC.

CDR3 loop: CASSRLAGETSDEQFF. The CDR3 DNA sequence: TGTGCCAGCAGTCGACTAGCGGGGGAGACCAGTGATGAGCAGTTCTTC. The chain couples TRBV9 to TRBJ2-1; 12 nucleotides match TRBD2. CDR1 is SGDLS, CDR2 YYNGEE, per germline. Trimming took 5 bases from V and 8 from J; bases not matched to a gene: 11. The CDR3 has 16 amino acids.

This chain uses TRBV29-1 with TRBJ1-5; TRBD1 might be the D (5 bases). The CDR3 is 13 residues long. Trimming took off 6 bases at V and 4 bases at J, with 13 bases between the two ends. Germline values: CDR1 SQVTM, CDR2 ANQGSEA. The CDR3 bases are TGCAGCGTGGGGCCTTCTTTAAATCAGCCCCAGCATTTT. This gives the protein CSVGPSLNQPQHF.

V usage is TRBV27 and J usage is TRBJ1-2, with D maybe TRBD1 (6 bases). V was trimmed by 5 bases and J by 3 bases, leaving 10 bases between them. Looked up from germline, CDR1 is MNHEY and CDR2 is SMNVEV (reference sequence). CDR3 length: 13 residues. The CDR3 protein is CASSPTGYYGYTF. The CDR3, as DNA: TGTGCCAGCAGTCCAACAGGGTACTATGGCTACACCTTC.

This clone was found a few times. The chain has TRBV30 and TRBJ1-1; no firm D call. Trimming took 2 bases from V and 5 from J, leaving 12 bases between them. Germline V gene sequence: CDR1 GTSNPN, CDR2 SVGIG (reference sequence). CDR3 length: 13 residues. This CDR3 reads CAWSISRGTEAFF. CDR3 DNA sequence: TGTGCCTGGAGTATAAGTCGGGGAACTGAAGCTTTCTTT.

This chain connects TRBV5-4 to TRBJ1-6; 7 bases match TRBD1. Looked up from germline, CDR1 is SGHNT and CDR2 is YYREEE (reference sequence). This CDR3 has 15 amino acids. Losses at the gene ends were 0 bases for V and 7 bases for J; bases not matched to a gene: 4. CDR3 nucleotides: TGTGCCAGCAGCTTGGGACAGGGATCCAATTCACCCCTCCACTTT. It is translated as CASSLGQGSNSPLHF. Using reference TRBV5-4 and TRBJ1-6 for the parts outside the CDR3, the full variable domain is ETGVTQSPTHLIKTRGQQVTLRCSSQSGHNTVSWYQQALGQGPQFIFQYYREEENGRGNFPPRFSGLQFPNYSSELNVNALELDDSALYLCASSLGQGSNSPLHFGNGTRLTVT.